Following are 7 T cell receptor beta chains from one sample sequenced in a study of shared clonotypes between healthy human individuals (dated by TCRdb to 2020 to 2021). The library was generated by the immunoSEQ multiplex PCR assay. The table comes from immuneACCESS by way of TCRdb, which keeps in-frame sequences with V and J called. Part of the clones is missing from these tables; in studies checked, under half for an unresolved V gene and the rest for unknown reasons. This sample lists about 2 million clones; over 85% were detected once. The ten top clones hold around 0.13% of the sample. The source material was naive CD4+ T cells sorted from blood. Reading the label with the study, this specimen's cell subset or site is: CD45RA+ positively selected. The receptors originated from a man between 18 and 29 years old in good health.

The J gene is TRBJ2-1, the V gene TRBV6-5; 7 nucleotides align to TRBD2. The germline gives CDR1 MNHEY, CDR2 SVGAGI. J lost 9 bases, V lost 7 bases, and 15 bases had no gene match. The CDR3 spans 15 residues. The CDR3 DNA reads TGTGCCAGCACTTTTTTGGGGGAGGGTTTAGGTGAGCAGTTCTTC. Encoded protein: CASTFLGEGLGEQFF.

This clone has a single count. The rearrangement links TRBV6-1 to TRBJ1-2, with 9 bases matching TRBD1. The germline CDR1 and CDR2 sequences are MNHNS and SASEGT. CDR3 length equals 16 residues. V was clipped by 0 bases and J by 3 bases; unmatched bases: 5. CDR3 sequence reads: CASSEARGTGHYGYTF. The CDR3 DNA sequence: TGTGCCAGCAGTGAAGCCCGAGGGACAGGGCACTATGGCTACACCTTC.

The gene calls are TRBV7-9 and TRBJ1-6; D uncertain. V lost 1 base to trimming and J lost 10 bases, with 8 bases between them. The V gene's germline CDR1 is SEHNR and CDR2 FQNEAQ (reference sequence). The CDR3 sequence is 13 residues long. As DNA, the CDR3 is TGTGCCAGCAGCTTAGTGGAAGGATCACCCCTCCACTTT. It translates to CASSLVEGSPLHF.

V is TRBV30 and J is TRBJ2-3; 7 bases are a match to TRBD2. The germline CDR1 and CDR2 sequences are GTSNPN and SVGIG (reference sequence). After removal of 4 bases from V and 10 bases from J, the junction contained 11 bases not matched to a gene. This CDR3 spans 13 amino acids. The CDR3 is CAWNPLGGRPQYF. The CDR3 DNA reads TGTGCCTGGAATCCTTTGGGCGGGAGACCGCAGTATTTT.

The V call is TRBV29-1, the J call TRBJ1-4; D gene unclear. Trimming pared 4 bases from V and 7 bases from J, leaving 7 bases between. CDR1 is SQVTM and CDR2 is ANQGSEA in the germline V gene. The CDR3 sequence is 11 residues long. This chain's CDR3 is CSVAGFEKLFF. Written as DNA, the CDR3 is TGCAGCGTTGCTGGTTTTGAAAAACTGTTTTTT.

CDR3 nucleotide sequence: TGCGCCAGCAGCTTGATGGTTCCAACTAATGAAAAACTGTTTTTT. Translation: CASSLMVPTNEKLFF. The chain carries TRBV5-1 and TRBJ1-4, with D uncertain. Germline CDR1 SGHRS, CDR2 YFSETQ. This CDR3 has 15 residues. Trimming stripped 1 base from V and 0 bases from J, with 7 bases between.

The V gene is TRBV30, the J gene TRBJ1-2; TRBD1 matches at 9 bases. This CDR3 comprises 12 residues. V gave up 8 bases and J gave up 5 bases; unmatched junction bases: 6. Germline V CDR1 and CDR2: GTSNPN, SVGIG (reference sequence). This chain's CDR3 is CAHGQGTYGYTF. CDR3 sequence (DNA): TGTGCCCACGGACAGGGGACTTATGGCTACACCTTC.